The 27 T cell receptor beta chains in this list originate from one sample, sequenced in a study of memory CD4+ T cells and cytomegalovirus serostatus. The method was immunoSEQ multiplex PCR; TCRdb's version includes in-frame clones alone and lacks a portion of them. The sample shows 85,000 to 100,000 clones, 80% of them seen only once. The sort gate was single viable CD3+CD4+CD8-CD45RO+ cells for memory CD4+ T cells. The sequenced sample was memory CD4+ T cells from blood. The receptors derive from an adult in good health and CMV-seropositive.

The rearrangement uses TRBV28 and TRBJ1-5; D not resolved. The germline V gene has CDR1 MDHEN and CDR2 SYDVKM. CDR3 length equals 15 residues. Trimming shortened V by 6 bases and J by 5 bases, and 17 bases separated the two germline ends. The CDR3 spells CASRPPGRLDQPQHF. In DNA, the CDR3 is TGTGCCAGCAGGCCCCCTGGCAGGCTCGATCAGCCCCAGCATTTT.

The V and J genes are TRBV28 and TRBJ1-1, with 9 bases matching TRBD1. The CDR3 totals 16 residues. The V and J ends lost 3 bases and 5 bases, in that order; junction bases with no gene match: 10. The V gene's germline CDR1 is MDHEN and CDR2 SYDVKM. The CDR3 bases are TGTGCCAGCAGTTTCCAGGGACAGGGAAGGAGGACTGAAGCTTTCTTT. It specifies CASSFQGQGRRTEAFF.

This chain joins TRBV7-9 and TRBJ2-6; TRBD1 aligns across 10 bases. The V and J ends lost 5 bases and 3 bases, in that order; junction bases with no gene match: 7. Germline V lookup: CDR1 SEHNR, CDR2 FQNEAQ (reference sequence). This CDR3 spans 17 amino acids. The CDR3 sequence is CASSPADRGNGANVLTF. In DNA form, the CDR3 reads TGTGCCAGCAGCCCTGCGGACAGGGGGAATGGGGCCAACGTCCTGACTTTC.

This chain connects TRBV5-5 to TRBJ1-5; possible D gene TRBD1, 5 bases. Trimming stripped 1 base from V and 6 bases from J, with 14 bases between. CDR3 length: 15 residues. The V gene's germline CDR1 is SGHKS and CDR2 YYEKEE (reference sequence). CDR3 sequence reads: CASSLFPGDGQPQHF. The CDR3 region has the DNA TGTGCCAGCAGCTTGTTTCCGGGGGATGGTCAGCCCCAGCATTTT.

This clone was detected a few times. This sequence joins TRBV7-3 and TRBJ1-1; D is undetermined. The CDR3 is 13 amino acids. Deletions cut 6 bases from V and 1 base from J, with 9 bases between. Per the germline V gene, CDR1 is SGHTA and CDR2 is FQGTGA. This chain's CDR3 is CASRRTPNTEAFF. The CDR3 nucleotides are TGTGCCAGCAGAAGAACACCGAACACTGAAGCTTTCTTT.

The V call is TRBV28, the J call TRBJ1-1; 7 nucleotides agree with TRBD1. There are 15 residues in the CDR3. V shed 4 bases and J 5 bases; nucleotides not matched to a gene: 10. Germline CDR1 reads MDHEN; CDR2 reads SYDVKM. CDR3: CASSSIDRVYTEAFF. The CDR3 DNA reads TGTGCCAGCAGTTCCATCGACAGGGTTTATACTGAAGCTTTCTTT. Combining the CDR3 with reference TRBV28 and TRBJ1-1 gives the whole variable domain DVKVTQSSRYLVKRTGEKVFLECVQDMDHENMFWYRQDPGLGLRLIYFSYDVKMKEKGDIPEGYSVSREKKERFSLILESASTNQTSMYLCASSSIDRVYTEAFFGQGTRLTVV.

The V call is TRBV28, the J call TRBJ1-2; 10 positions agree with TRBD1. The V segment lost 5 bases and the J segment 2 bases; nucleotides outside the gene matches: 5. The germline V gene encodes CDR1 MDHEN and CDR2 SYDVKM. The CDR3 runs 15 residues. The CDR3 sequence: CASSQPGQGNYGYTF. For the CDR3, the DNA is TGTGCCAGCAGTCAGCCGGGACAGGGGAACTATGGCTACACCTTC.

The chain recombines TRBV5-1 with TRBJ2-7; 10 bases are a match to TRBD2. Germline CDR1 is SGHRS and CDR2 is YFSETQ. Germline trimming cut 0 bases from V and 3 bases from J; bases unmatched to any gene: 6. CDR3 size: 16 residues. The CDR3 DNA reads TGCGCCAGCAGCTTGGCCGGGCTAGCGGGAGTCTACGAGCAGTACTTC. It encodes CASSLAGLAGVYEQYF.

The rearrangement links TRBV11-2 to TRBJ2-1, with 10 nucleotides matching TRBD1. The ends lost 2 bases at V and 8 bases at J; junction bases unmatched: 6. Germline CDR1 and CDR2: SGHAT and FQNNGV. The CDR3 length is 15 residues. This chain's CDR3 is CASSLTGQGIHEQFF. The CDR3 DNA is TGTGCCAGCAGCTTAACGGGACAGGGGATACATGAGCAGTTCTTC.

This chain links TRBV11-2 with TRBJ2-5; D gene unclear. The CDR3 runs 13 residues. The V gene's germline CDR1 is SGHAT and CDR2 FQNNGV. V lost 1 base, J lost 1 base, and 4 bases lay in between. The CDR3 nucleotides read TGTGCCAGCAGCTTAGGGGTCCAAGAGACCCAGTACTTC. It codes for CASSLGVQETQYF.

The chain combines TRBV18 with TRBJ1-6; maybe TRBD1 (6 bases). The germline V gene encodes CDR1 KGHSH and CDR2 LQKENI. V gave up 4 bases and J gave up 7 bases, with 8 bases separating them. CDR3 length: 13 residues. This CDR3 reads CASSLDRNSPLHF. The CDR3 DNA reads as TGTGCCAGCTCACTCGACAGGAATTCACCCCTCCACTTT.

The chain has TRBV28 and TRBJ2-2; 9 bases agree with TRBD1. From germline, CDR1 is MDHEN and CDR2 SYDVKM. The ends lost 3 bases at V and 6 bases at J; junction bases unmatched: 20. The CDR3 length is 20 residues. The CDR3 loop is CASSLRPNLLDRGGSGELFF. CDR3 nucleotide sequence: TGTGCCAGCAGTTTGCGTCCGAACCTACTAGACAGGGGGGGTTCCGGGGAGCTGTTTTTT.

This chain connects TRBV5-6 to TRBJ2-5, with no clear D. CDR1 and CDR2 from the germline V gene are SGHDT and YYEEEE. The CDR3 sequence is 14 residues long. The ends were cut back, 0 bases at V and 2 bases at J, with 8 bases in the middle. CDR3 in DNA: TGTGCCAGCAGCTTGGGTGCCAGGCAAGAGACCCAGTACTTC. This codes for CASSLGARQETQYF.

This chain links TRBV28 with TRBJ1-2; a possible D gene is TRBD1 (5 bases). The CDR3 is 16 residues long. The V end was cut by 2 bases, the J end by 5 bases, with 18 bases between. Germline lookup yields CDR1 MDHEN and CDR2 SYDVKM. DNA for the CDR3: TGTGCCAGCAGTTTAGGGACGGCTTACGGTCGATATGGCTACACCTTC. Translating gives CASSLGTAYGRYGYTF.

The CDR3 here is CASSLSRYEQYF. The DNA for the CDR3 is TGTGCCAGCAGCCTATCACGGTACGAGCAGTACTTC. The chain links TRBV7-2 to TRBJ2-7; no clear D. Germline-derived CDR1 and CDR2 are SGHTA and FQGNSA. V lost 5 bases to trimming and J lost 4 bases, with 9 bases between them. The CDR3 is made up of 12 amino acids.

In its sample, this clone was seen a few times. This chain joins TRBV5-1 and TRBJ1-2; D may be TRBD1 (5 bases). Trimming took off 4 bases at V and 6 bases at J, with 10 bases between the two ends. The germline V gene encodes CDR1 SGHRS and CDR2 YFSETQ. The CDR3 length is 12 residues. Written as DNA, the CDR3 is TGCGCCAGCAGCCTGGGGCGCGATGGCTACACCTTC. This encodes CASSLGRDGYTF.

The chain couples TRBV9 to TRBJ1-1; D not resolved. Trimming left V 4 bases short and J 2 bases short, with 9 bases between. CDR1 and CDR2 from the germline V gene are SGDLS and YYNGEE. The CDR3 runs 13 residues. The CDR3 reads CASSTTLNTEAFF. DNA of the CDR3: TGTGCCAGCAGCACAACACTAAACACTGAAGCTTTCTTT.

V and J are TRBV27 and TRBJ2-2; TRBD2 aligns across 11 bases. J lost 4 bases, V lost 3 bases, and 4 bases had no gene match. CDR3 length: 16 residues. Per the germline V gene, CDR1 is MNHEY and CDR2 is SMNVEV (reference sequence). This chain's CDR3 is CASSFLAGGGTGELFF. CDR3 DNA sequence: TGTGCCAGCAGTTTCCTAGCGGGAGGAGGCACCGGGGAGCTGTTTTTT.

The rearrangement uses TRBV7-9 and TRBJ2-7, with 7 bases that match TRBD1. V was pared by 5 bases and J by 2 bases, with 9 bases of the junction left unmatched. The CDR3 has 15 amino acids. Germline V gene data show CDR1 as SEHNR and CDR2 as FQNEAQ (reference sequence). CDR3 protein: CASSRNRGGTYEQYF. CDR3 in DNA: TGTGCCAGCAGCCGAAACAGGGGTGGAACCTACGAGCAGTACTTC.

The J gene is TRBJ2-6, the V gene TRBV28; D may correspond to TRBD1 or TRBD2 (5 bases each). The CDR3 is 14 residues long. Germline V CDR1 and CDR2: MDHEN, SYDVKM. V was shortened by 8 bases and J by 0 bases, with 8 bases between the two germline ends. CDR3 nucleotide sequence: TGTGCCAGCCGGGGACGCTCTGGGGCCAACGTCCTGACTTTC. Its translation: CASRGRSGANVLTF.

The CDR3 loop is CAISDPRPTGNTIYF. The DNA for the CDR3 is TGTGCCATCAGTGATCCCCGGCCGACCGGAAACACCATATATTTT. The V and J genes are TRBV10-3 and TRBJ1-3; D remains ambiguous. Germline V lookup: CDR1 ENHRY, CDR2 SYGVKD. CDR3 length: 15 residues. The germline V and J ends were trimmed by 3 bases and 4 bases, with 13 bases remaining between them.

The V call is TRBV10-3, the J call TRBJ1-2; 7 nucleotides match TRBD1. Trimming cost V 4 bases and J 8 bases; bases outside gene matches: 7. CDR1 is ENHRY, CDR2 SYGVKD, per germline. The CDR3 is made up of 13 amino acids. The CDR3 loop is CAISGGQVGGYTF. The CDR3 DNA reads TGTGCCATCAGTGGAGGACAGGTGGGGGGCTACACCTTC.

The chain has TRBV11-3 and TRBJ2-3; tentative D call: TRBD1 (6 bases). V was clipped by 5 bases and J by 0 bases, with 9 bases between them. The germline V gene encodes CDR1 SGHNT and CDR2 YENEEA. This CDR3 has 14 amino acids. CDR3 in DNA: TGTGCCAGCAGCCCGGGACAAAGCACAGATACGCAGTATTTT. Its protein product is CASSPGQSTDTQYF.

This chain links TRBV28 with TRBJ1-4; 7 bases are shared with TRBD1. Germline trimming cut 5 bases from V and 2 bases from J; bases unmatched to any gene: 5. Germline CDR1 reads MDHEN; CDR2 reads SYDVKM. This CDR3 has 15 residues. The CDR3 DNA reads TGTGCCAGCAGTCGGGGACAGACGACTAATGAAAAACTGTTTTTT. It specifies CASSRGQTTNEKLFF. Combining the CDR3 with reference TRBV28 and TRBJ1-4 gives the whole variable domain DVKVTQSSRYLVKRTGEKVFLECVQDMDHENMFWYRQDPGLGLRLIYFSYDVKMKEKGDIPEGYSVSREKKERFSLILESASTNQTSMYLCASSRGQTTNEKLFFGSGTQLSVL.

V is TRBV5-8 and J is TRBJ2-3; 12 nucleotides match TRBD1. Germline CDR1 and CDR2: SGHTS and YDEGEE. The CDR3 has 15 amino acids. With V trimmed by 4 bases and J by 4 bases, 4 bases remained unmatched. The DNA for the CDR3 is TGTGCCAGCAGCCCCGGGACAGGGGGCGCAGATACGCAGTATTTT. Its protein is CASSPGTGGADTQYF.

This chain uses TRBV19 with TRBJ2-7, with 7 bases matching TRBD2. The germline V gene encodes CDR1 LNHDA and CDR2 SQIVND (reference sequence). Unmatched junction bases numbered 10, after V lost 2 bases and J lost 6 bases. This CDR3 contains 15 residues. The DNA for the CDR3 is TGTGCCAGTAGTATAATGGCTAGCGGTGACGGCGAGCAGTACTTC. It is translated as CASSIMASGDGEQYF.

This chain links TRBV9 with TRBJ2-1; D perhaps matches TRBD2 (6 bases). The CDR3 runs 16 residues. CDR1 and CDR2 from the germline V gene are SGDLS and YYNGEE. V lost 1 base and J lost 3, with 14 bases in between. The CDR3 coding sequence is TGTGCCAGCAGCGTAATGTCGGCGGGGAGCTACAATGAGCAGTTCTTC. Translating it yields CASSVMSAGSYNEQFF. Filled out from reference TRBV9 and TRBJ2-1, the complete variable domain reads DSGVTQTPKHLITATGQRVTLRCSPRSGDLSVYWYQQSLDQGLQFLIQYYNGEERAKGNILERFSAQQFPDLHSELNLSSLELGDSALYFCASSVMSAGSYNEQFFGPGTRLTVL.